Reported below is one T cell receptor beta chain. Its antigen is unknown. The sample originates from a study of cytomegalovirus exposure and HLA in healthy donors. Overall study results and limits: It was 150 or so TCR beta chains that were listed as cytomegalovirus-associated. The tendency of first-cohort TCR clusters to co-occur in the roughly 110 validation repertoires was the finding of a later analysis.

Profiled with immunoSEQ multiplex PCR; TCRdb holds only in-frame clones, not every one. The table records fewer than 100,000 clones, about 93% of them present only once. The CDR3 spans 15 residues. CDR1 is SNHLY and CDR2 is FYNNEI in the germline V gene. J gave up 2 bases and V 6 bases, and 10 bases lay outside the gene matches. The sequence was collected from a woman in her late teens or twenties in good health and CMV-seronegative. V is TRBV2 and J is TRBJ2-7, with TRBD1 matching 7 bases. The sequencing input was PBMCs. Here the CDR3 DNA reads TGTGCCAGCAGCGAAACCGCCGGGACAGCCTACGAGCAGTACTTC. This gives the protein CASSETAGTAYEQYF.